The clone carrying this TCR beta chain has ten or more counts. TCRdb reanalysed the RT-PCR reads using MiXCR and keeps one entry per CDR3 protein. The data hold 560,000 or so distinct CDR3 sequences, with 7.6% observed a single time. These data come from a study of response to subunit inactivated influenza vaccine. The CDR3 runs to 14 residues. Germline loops: CDR1 MNHEY, CDR2 SMNVEV (reference sequence). V was clipped by 7 bases and J by 3 bases, with 12 bases between them. This sample comprised PBMCs from blood, obtained less than 30 months after vaccination. This receptor was taken from a man aged 45-69 years who received an inactivated influenza vaccine. J is TRBJ1-4 and V is TRBV27, with D maybe TRBD1 (6 bases). Written as DNA, the CDR3 is TGTGCCAGCAAACAACAGGGCCCTAATGAAAAACTGTTTTTT. Amino acid sequence: CASKQQGPNEKLFF.